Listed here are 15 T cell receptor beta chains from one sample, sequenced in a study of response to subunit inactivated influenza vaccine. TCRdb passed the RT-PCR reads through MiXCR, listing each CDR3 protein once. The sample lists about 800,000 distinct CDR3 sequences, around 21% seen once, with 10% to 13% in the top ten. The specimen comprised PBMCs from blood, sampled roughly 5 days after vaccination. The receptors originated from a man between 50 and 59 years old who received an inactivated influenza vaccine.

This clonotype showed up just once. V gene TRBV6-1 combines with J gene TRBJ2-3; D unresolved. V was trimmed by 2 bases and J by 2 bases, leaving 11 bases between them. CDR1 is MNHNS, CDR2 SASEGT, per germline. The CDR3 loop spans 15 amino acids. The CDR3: CASSERPGLTDTQYF. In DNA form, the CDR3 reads TGTGCCAGCAGTGAACGTCCAGGTCTCACAGATACGCAGTATTTT.

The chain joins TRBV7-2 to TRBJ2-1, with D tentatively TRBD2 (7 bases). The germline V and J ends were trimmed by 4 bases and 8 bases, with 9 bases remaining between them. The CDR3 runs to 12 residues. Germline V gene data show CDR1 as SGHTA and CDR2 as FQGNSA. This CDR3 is CASSWGGHEQFF. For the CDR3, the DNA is TGTGCCAGCAGCTGGGGGGGCCATGAGCAGTTCTTC.

CDR3 loop: CASRQQGQGYTF. The DNA of the CDR3 is TGTGCCAGCAGACAACAGGGACAGGGCTACACCTTC. The chain couples TRBV28 to TRBJ1-2, with 7 nucleotides matching TRBD1. Germline V gives CDR1 MDHEN, CDR2 SYDVKM. The CDR3 is 12 amino acids. Losses at the gene ends were 6 bases for V and 8 bases for J; bases not matched to a gene: 6.

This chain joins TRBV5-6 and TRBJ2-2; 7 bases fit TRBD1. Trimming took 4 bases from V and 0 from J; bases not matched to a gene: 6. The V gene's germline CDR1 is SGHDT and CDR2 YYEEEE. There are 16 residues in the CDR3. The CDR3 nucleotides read TGTGCCAGCAGCGCCCCCGGACAGGCGAACACCGGGGAGCTGTTTTTT. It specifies CASSAPGQANTGELFF.

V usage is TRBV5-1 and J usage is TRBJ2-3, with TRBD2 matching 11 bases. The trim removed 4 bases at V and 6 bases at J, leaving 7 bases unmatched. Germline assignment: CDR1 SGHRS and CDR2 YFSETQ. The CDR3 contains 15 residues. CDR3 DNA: TGCGCCAGCAGCCCCCAGACTAGCGGGACGGATACGCAGTATTTT. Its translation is CASSPQTSGTDTQYF.

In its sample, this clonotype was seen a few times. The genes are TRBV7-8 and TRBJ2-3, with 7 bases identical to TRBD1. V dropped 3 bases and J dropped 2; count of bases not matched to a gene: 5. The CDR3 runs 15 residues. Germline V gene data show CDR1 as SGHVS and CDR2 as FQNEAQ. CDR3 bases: TGTGCCAGCAGCTTTAAGGGGGCTAACACAGATACGCAGTATTTT. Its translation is CASSFKGANTDTQYF.

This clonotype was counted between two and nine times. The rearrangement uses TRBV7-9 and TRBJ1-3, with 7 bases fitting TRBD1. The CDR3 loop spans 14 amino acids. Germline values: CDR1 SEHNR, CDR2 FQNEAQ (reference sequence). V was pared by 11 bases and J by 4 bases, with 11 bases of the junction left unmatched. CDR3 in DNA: TGTGCCGCCTCCAGGGGGGACCAAGGAAACACCATATATTTT. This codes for CAASRGDQGNTIYF.

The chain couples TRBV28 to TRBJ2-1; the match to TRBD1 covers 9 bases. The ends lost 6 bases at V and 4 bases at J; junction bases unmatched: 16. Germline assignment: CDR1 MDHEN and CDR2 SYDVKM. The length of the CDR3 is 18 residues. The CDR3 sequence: CASRPGTGLEGVYNEQFF. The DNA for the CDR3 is TGTGCCAGCAGACCCGGGACAGGGCTAGAGGGGGTTTACAATGAGCAGTTCTTC.

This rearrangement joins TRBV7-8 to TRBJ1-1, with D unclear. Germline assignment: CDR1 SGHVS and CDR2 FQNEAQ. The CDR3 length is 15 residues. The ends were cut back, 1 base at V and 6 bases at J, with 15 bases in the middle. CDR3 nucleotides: TGTGCCAGCAGCTTAGGGCGGACCCGGAGGGCTGAAGCTTTCTTT. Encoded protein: CASSLGRTRRAEAFF.

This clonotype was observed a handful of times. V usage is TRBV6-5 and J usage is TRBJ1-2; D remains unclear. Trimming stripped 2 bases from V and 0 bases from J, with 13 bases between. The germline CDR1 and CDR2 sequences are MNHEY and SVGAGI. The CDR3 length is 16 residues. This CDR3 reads CASSYRVAGANYGYTF. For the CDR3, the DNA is TGTGCCAGCAGTTACAGAGTAGCGGGTGCTAACTATGGCTACACCTTC.

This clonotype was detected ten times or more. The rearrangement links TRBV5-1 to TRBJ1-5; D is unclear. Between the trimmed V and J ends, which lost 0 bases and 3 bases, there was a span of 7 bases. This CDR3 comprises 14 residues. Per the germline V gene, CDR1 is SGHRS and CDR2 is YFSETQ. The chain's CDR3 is CASSLEGLNQPQHF. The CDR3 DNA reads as TGCGCCAGCAGCTTGGAGGGCCTCAATCAGCCCCAGCATTTT.

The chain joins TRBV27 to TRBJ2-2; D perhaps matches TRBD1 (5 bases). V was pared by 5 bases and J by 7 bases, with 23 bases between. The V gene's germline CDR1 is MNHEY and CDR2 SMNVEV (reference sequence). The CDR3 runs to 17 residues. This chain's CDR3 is CASSTSYEAGRDGELFF. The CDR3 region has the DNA TGTGCCAGCAGTACCTCATATGAAGCAGGGCGAGACGGGGAGCTGTTTTTT.

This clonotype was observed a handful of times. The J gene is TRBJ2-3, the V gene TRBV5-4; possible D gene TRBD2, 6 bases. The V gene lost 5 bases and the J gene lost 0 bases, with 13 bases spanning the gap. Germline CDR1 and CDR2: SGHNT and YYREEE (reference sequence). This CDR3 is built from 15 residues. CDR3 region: CASSSIAASTDTQYF. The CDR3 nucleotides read TGTGCCAGCAGTTCCATAGCGGCTAGCACAGATACGCAGTATTTT.

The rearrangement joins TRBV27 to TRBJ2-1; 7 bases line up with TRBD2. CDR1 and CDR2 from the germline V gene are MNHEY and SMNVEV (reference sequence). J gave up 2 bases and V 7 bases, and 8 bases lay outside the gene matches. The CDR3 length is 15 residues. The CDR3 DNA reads TGTGCCAGCAAAGCCGGGACTACCCCCTACAATGAGCAGTTCTTC. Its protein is CASKAGTTPYNEQFF.

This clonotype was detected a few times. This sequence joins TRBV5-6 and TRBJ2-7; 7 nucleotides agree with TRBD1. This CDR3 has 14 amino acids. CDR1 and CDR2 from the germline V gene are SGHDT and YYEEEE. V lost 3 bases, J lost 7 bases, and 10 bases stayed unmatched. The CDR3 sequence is CASSWGYRGLEQYF. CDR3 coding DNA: TGTGCCAGCAGCTGGGGATACAGGGGCCTGGAGCAGTACTTC. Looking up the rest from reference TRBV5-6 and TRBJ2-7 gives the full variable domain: DAGVTQSPTHLIKTRGQQVTLRCSPKSGHDTVSWYQQALGQGPQFIFQYYEEEERQRGNFPDRFSGHQFPNYSSELNVNALLLGDSALYLCASSWGYRGLEQYFGPGTRLTVT.